The 23 T cell receptor beta chains in this list originate from one sample, sequenced in a study of shared clonotypes between healthy human individuals (dated by TCRdb to about 2020). The method behind the library was the immunoSEQ multiplex PCR assay. TCRdb obtained this table from immuneACCESS and retained in-frame rearrangements with V and J assigned. These tables miss some clones; where compared with another copy, unresolved V genes account for less than half of the shortfall, and the remainder is unexplained. The sample data list 300,000 to 400,000 clones, and about 70% of these were observed just once. The ten largest clones represent over 9.5% of the sample. The sequencing sample was made of memory CD4+ T cells sorted from blood. The cell subset or site label for this specimen denotes: CD45RA-negative fraction. The source of these receptors is a man aged 30 to 45 in good health.

This chain uses TRBV2 with TRBJ1-2; D gene unclear. The V end lost 5 bases, the J end lost 6 bases, and 16 bases lay between the germline ends. This CDR3 comprises 14 residues. Germline loops: CDR1 SNHLY, CDR2 FYNNEI. The CDR3 DNA follows: TGTGCCAGCAGTAGAGAACAGAGGAGTCATGGCTACACCTTC. Translation gives CASSREQRSHGYTF.

A word on this clone: Other nucleotide sequences in the sample specify the same CDR3. CDR3 DNA sequence: TGTGCCAGCAGCTTATGGGGGAGAGGGGAGACCCAGTACTTC. Its protein is CASSLWGRGETQYF. The chain recombines TRBV7-9 with TRBJ2-5; D tentatively reads TRBD1 or TRBD2 (5 bases each). The germline V gene has CDR1 SEHNR and CDR2 FQNEAQ (reference sequence). There are 14 residues in the CDR3. V gave up 2 bases and J gave up 5 bases, with 12 bases separating them. The whole variable domain, remainder taken from reference TRBV7-9 and TRBJ2-5, is DTGVSQNPRHKITKRGQNVTFRCDPISEHNRLYWYRQTLGQGPEFLTYFQNEAQLEKSRLLSDRFSAERPKGSFSTLEIQRTEQGDSAMYLCASSLWGRGETQYFGPGTRLLVL.

The V call is TRBV18, the J call TRBJ1-5; 7 nucleotides line up with TRBD1. The CDR3 has 14 residues. The germline V gene encodes CDR1 KGHSH and CDR2 LQKENI. The ends lost 6 bases at V and 4 bases at J; junction bases unmatched: 6. CDR3 bases: TGTGCCAGCTCTCGACAGGGTATGAATCAGCCCCAGCATTTT. Amino acid sequence: CASSRQGMNQPQHF.

The genes are TRBV5-1 and TRBJ2-7, with 9 bases identical to TRBD1. This CDR3 has 16 amino acids. J gave up 0 bases and V 4 bases, and 8 bases lay outside the gene matches. Germline V gene lookup returns CDR1 SGHRS and CDR2 YFSETQ. CDR3 loop: CASSRGTGRGSYEQYF. CDR3 sequence (DNA): TGCGCCAGCAGCCGAGGGACAGGGAGGGGCTCCTACGAGCAGTACTTC.

The chain uses TRBV7-2 and TRBJ2-2; 9 bases fit TRBD1. This CDR3 is 19 amino acids long. J was trimmed by 6 bases and V by 1 base; bases with no gene match: 15. The germline V gene has CDR1 SGHTA and CDR2 FQGNSA. The CDR3 here is CASSLGTGVGLVRAGELFF. CDR3 DNA: TGTGCCAGCAGCTTAGGGACAGGGGTAGGACTAGTTCGGGCCGGGGAGCTGTTTTTT.

This rearrangement joins TRBV21-1 to TRBJ2-3; TRBD1, as called in the table, went unchecked against the DNA. TRBV21-1 is listed as a pseudogene. This CDR3 region has 14 residues. The CDR3 nucleotides are TGTGCCAGCAGCAAAGGACAGGGCACAGATACGCAGTATTTT. The encoded protein is CASSKGQGTDTQYF.

This clone has only a few counts. The V gene is TRBV2, the J gene TRBJ2-7, with 8 bases identical to TRBD1. Germline V gene lookup returns CDR1 SNHLY and CDR2 FYNNEI. With 6 bases clipped from V and 1 base from J, the junction kept 11 bases outside the gene matches. This CDR3 has 16 amino acids. The CDR3 loop reads CASRRAPGGRSYEQYF. CDR3 nucleotide sequence: TGTGCCAGCAGAAGAGCCCCAGGGGGCCGGTCCTACGAGCAGTACTTC.

The CDR3 region is CASSSGLAGGDSAYEQYF. Here the CDR3 DNA reads TGTGCCAGCAGCTCGGGACTAGCGGGAGGCGATTCCGCCTACGAGCAGTACTTC. The chain joins TRBV5-4 to TRBJ2-7; 15 bases line up with TRBD2. The CDR3 covers 18 residues. The ends lost 3 bases at V and 2 bases at J; junction bases unmatched: 9. Germline V lookup: CDR1 SGHNT, CDR2 YYREEE (reference sequence).

J is TRBJ2-7 and V is TRBV7-9, with 12 positions matching TRBD2. The CDR3 totals 17 residues. CDR1 and CDR2 from the germline V gene are SEHNR and FQNEAQ (reference sequence). The V and J ends lost 0 bases and 7 bases, in that order; junction bases with no gene match: 10. This chain's CDR3 is CASSLARTSGTTREQYF. For the CDR3, the DNA is TGTGCCAGCAGCTTAGCGCGGACTAGCGGGACCACAAGGGAGCAGTACTTC.

V is TRBV9 and J is TRBJ2-1; 7 bases agree with TRBD2. With V trimmed by 3 bases and J by 2 bases, 5 bases remained unmatched. This CDR3 contains 15 residues. Germline lookup yields CDR1 SGDLS and CDR2 YYNGEE. CDR3 DNA sequence: TGTGCCAGCAGCGCCCTAGCGGATACCTACAATGAGCAGTTCTTC. Translation: CASSALADTYNEQFF.

This chain links TRBV5-6 with TRBJ2-5, with 7 bases matching TRBD1. Germline CDR1 reads SGHDT; CDR2 reads YYEEEE. The CDR3 runs 15 residues. Trimming took 5 bases from V and 1 from J; bases not matched to a gene: 8. DNA of the CDR3: TGTGCCAGCAGTTTTCCGGGACAGAGCCAAGAGACCCAGTACTTC. This sequence encodes CASSFPGQSQETQYF.

This chain connects TRBV10-1 to TRBJ2-1; 15 bases align to TRBD2. Germline-derived CDR1 and CDR2 are WNHNN and SYGVQD (reference sequence). Losses at the gene ends were 4 bases for V and 7 bases for J; bases not matched to a gene: 8. This CDR3 region has 17 residues. The CDR3: CASSAPGLAGGRNEQFF. The CDR3 DNA reads as TGCGCCAGCAGTGCACCGGGACTAGCGGGAGGAAGGAATGAGCAGTTCTTC.

The V gene is TRBV5-1, the J gene TRBJ2-3, with D possibly being TRBD2 (6 bases). The CDR3 contains 15 residues. The ends were cut back, 2 bases at V and 0 bases at J, with 10 bases in the middle. CDR1 is SGHRS, CDR2 YFSETQ, per germline. This CDR3 is CASSFGGSSTDTQYF. The CDR3 region has the DNA TGCGCCAGCAGCTTTGGGGGGAGCAGCACAGATACGCAGTATTTT. The whole variable domain, filled in from reference TRBV5-1 and TRBJ2-3, reads KAGVTQTPRYLIKTRGQQVTLSCSPISGHRSVSWYQQTPGQGLQFLFEYFSETQRNKGNFPGRFSGRQFSNSRSEMNVSTLELGDSALYLCASSFGGSSTDTQYFGPGTRLTVL.

The table lists this clone with a few counts. The chain couples TRBV5-6 to TRBJ1-3; D not resolved. The CDR3 spans 17 residues. Germline-derived CDR1 and CDR2 are SGHDT and YYEEEE. The V and J ends lost 0 bases and 0 bases respectively, with 13 bases between them. CDR3 residues: CASSLASFWNSGNTIYF. The CDR3 nucleotides read TGTGCCAGCAGCTTGGCCTCTTTTTGGAACTCTGGAAACACCATATATTTT.

The chain employs TRBV7-6 and TRBJ2-1; TRBD1 is a possible D gene (6 bases). This CDR3 region has 17 residues. V shed 0 bases and J shed 12 bases, with 24 bases lying between them. CDR1 and CDR2 (germline): SGHVS, FNYEAQ. The DNA of the CDR3 is TGTGCCAGCAGCTTAGCGAGAACAGGGACGGTCATGAGTGGGCAGTTCTTC. It specifies CASSLARTGTVMSGQFF.

The CDR3 DNA sequence: TGTGCCAGCGGACGATCGGGCCCCTTACAGCCCCAGCATTTT. Encoded protein: CASGRSGPLQPQHF. The chain recombines TRBV2 with TRBJ1-5; D not resolved. Germline V gene data show CDR1 as SNHLY and CDR2 as FYNNEI. The length of the CDR3 is 14 residues. Between the trimmed V and J ends, which lost 8 bases and 7 bases, there was a span of 18 bases.

This clone was detected a few times. The CDR3 protein is CASRANTEAFF. DNA for the CDR3: TGTGCCAGCCGGGCGAACACTGAAGCTTTCTTT. The chain joins TRBV2 to TRBJ1-1; the D is unclear. V dropped 8 bases and J dropped 1 base, with 5 bases sitting between them. The germline gives CDR1 SNHLY, CDR2 FYNNEI. The CDR3 contains 11 residues.

The V call is TRBV5-4, the J call TRBJ1-4; 12 nucleotides match TRBD1. This CDR3 contains 18 residues. Losses at the gene ends were 3 bases for V and 8 bases for J; bases not matched to a gene: 14. Germline V gene lookup returns CDR1 SGHNT and CDR2 YYREEE (reference sequence). CDR3 amino acids: CASSSRDRGRRVKEKLFF. The CDR3 nucleotides are TGTGCCAGCAGCTCCCGGGACAGGGGGCGGAGGGTGAAGGAAAAACTGTTTTTT.

CDR3 residues: CAVGPAGAKNIQYF. The CDR3 nucleotides read TGTGCCGTTGGGCCAGCCGGGGCCAAAAACATTCAGTACTTC. The chain employs TRBV19 and TRBJ2-4, with no clear D. CDR3 length: 14 residues. Trimming stripped 11 bases from V and 1 base from J, with 15 bases between. Germline V lookup: CDR1 LNHDA, CDR2 SQIVND (reference sequence).

This clone was seen a handful of times. The identical CDR3 is also encoded by other nucleotide sequences in the sample. The rearrangement links TRBV5-1 to TRBJ2-5; 7 nucleotides agree with TRBD2. This CDR3 has 14 residues. V was pared by 4 bases and J by 4 bases, with 7 bases of the junction left unmatched. Germline assignment: CDR1 SGHRS and CDR2 YFSETQ. Here the CDR3 DNA reads TGCGCCAGCAGCGGAGCTAGCGGAGGAGAGACCCAGTACTTC. The encoded protein is CASSGASGGETQYF. The whole variable domain, remainder taken from reference TRBV5-1 and TRBJ2-5, is KAGVTQTPRYLIKTRGQQVTLSCSPISGHRSVSWYQQTPGQGLQFLFEYFSETQRNKGNFPGRFSGRQFSNSRSEMNVSTLELGDSALYLCASSGASGGETQYFGPGTRLLVL.

The rearrangement joins TRBV4-1 to TRBJ1-5; a possible D gene is TRBD1 (5 bases). Trimming shortened V by 1 base and J by 7 bases, and 23 bases separated the two germline ends. The V gene's germline CDR1 is MGHRA and CDR2 YSYEKL. The length of the CDR3 is 18 residues. CDR3 sequence: CASSQGTGVGQGHQPQHF. The CDR3 coding sequence is TGCGCCAGCAGCCAAGGAACCGGAGTGGGCCAGGGTCACCAGCCCCAGCATTTT.

The chain carries TRBV7-2 and TRBJ2-4, with TRBD2 as a possible D gene (5 bases). CDR1 and CDR2 from the germline V gene are SGHTA and FQGNSA. With 2 bases removed from V and 7 bases from J, the gap between germline ends came to 21 bases. This CDR3 is 17 amino acids long. CDR3 sequence (DNA): TGTGCCAGCAGCTTATCCAACGGGAAGAACGGTTGGAACATTCAGTACTTC. Protein product: CASSLSNGKNGWNIQYF.

This chain links TRBV11-3 with TRBJ2-2; 11 bases are shared with TRBD1. This CDR3 comprises 15 residues. The ends lost 5 bases at V and 5 bases at J; junction bases unmatched: 4. Looked up from germline, CDR1 is SGHNT and CDR2 is YENEEA. The CDR3 loop reads CASSPGTGGTGELFF. CDR3 bases: TGTGCCAGCAGCCCCGGGACAGGGGGAACCGGGGAGCTGTTTTTT.